The rows below give T cell receptor beta chains drawn from one sample of a study of T cells in Graves' hyperthyroidism and ophthalmopathy. TCRdb reprocessed the multiplex PCR reads via MiXCR and lists one record per CDR3 protein. The table lists approximately 720,000 distinct CDR3 sequences, under 20% of them singletons, with approximately 15% in the top ten. Sequenced input: blood. The receptors stem from a woman aged 45-65 years with Graves' hyperthyroidism that later progressed to Graves' ophthalmopathy. The CDR3 runs from the conserved cysteine through the conserved F or W. Fields, in order: J gene, V gene, D gene, clone size, CDR3 protein, CDR3 DNA. A D gene is named only where the DNA matches it firmly. Rows give clone size only sometimes, using once, few, many, or a class for an expanded clone.

TRBJ2-5 | TRBV19 | TRBD1 | . | CASSVTGTGLEETQYF | TGTGCCAGTAGTGTAACCGGGACAGGGTTGGAAGAGACCCAGTACTTC
TRBJ1-1 | TRBV5-1 | . | many | CASSPVQRRFEAFF | TGCGCCAGCAGCCCGGTGCAGAGAAGATTTGAAGCTTTCTTT
TRBJ2-5 | TRBV19 | TRBD2 | few | CASSWGLAGMETQYF | TGTGCCAGTAGCTGGGGACTAGCGGGGATGGAGACCCAGTACTTC
TRBJ2-7 | TRBV20-1 | TRBD2 | . | CSARDTLAGVSYEQYF | TGCAGTGCTAGAGATACCCTAGCGGGAGTCTCCTACGAGCAGTACTTC
TRBJ2-3 | TRBV10-3 | . | few | CAISESGNPFPDTQYF | TGTGCCATCAGTGAGTCAGGGAACCCTTTCCCAGATACGCAGTATTTT
TRBJ2-5 | TRBV5-6 | . | . | CASSLSWGKTQYF | TGTGCCAGCAGCTTGTCCTGGGGGAAGACCCAGTACTTC
TRBJ1-1 | TRBV5-1 | . | many | CASGTGLEGEAFF | TGCGCCAGCGGAACGGGGCTGGAAGGTGAAGCTTTCTTT
TRBJ1-1 | TRBV24-1 | . | . | CATSDLVEDTEAFF | TGTGCCACCAGTGATTTGGTAGAGGACACTGAAGCTTTCTTT
TRBJ2-3 | TRBV20-1 | . | few | CSAKVPGTDTQYF | TGCAGTGCTAAAGTTCCGGGCACAGATACGCAGTATTTT
TRBJ2-5 | TRBV20-1 | TRBD2 | . | CSADSGTSYLGETQYF | TGCAGTGCGGATTCCGGGACTAGCTACCTTGGGGAGACCCAGTACTTC
TRBJ1-2 | TRBV3-1 | TRBD1 | few | CASSPTAGTGIGYTF | TGTGCCAGCAGCCCCACCGCCGGGACAGGGATTGGCTACACCTTC
TRBJ2-2 | TRBV5-1 | . | many | CASRSGGQDTGELFF | TGCGCCAGCAGATCTGGAGGGCAGGACACCGGGGAGCTGTTTTTT
TRBJ1-3 | TRBV3-1 | . | many | CASSQDRASGNTIYF | TGTGCCAGCAGCCAAGACAGAGCCTCTGGAAACACCATATATTTT
TRBJ2-5 | TRBV20-1 | . | many | CSAPPQRETQYF | TGCAGTGCCCCCCCTCAGAGGGAGACCCAGTACTTC
TRBJ1-1 | TRBV12-3/TRBV12-4 | . | . | CASSPGGRISMNTEAFF | TGTGCCAGCAGTCCCGGGGGCCGAATATCCATGAACACTGAAGCTTTCTTT
TRBJ1-5 | TRBV2 | . | . | CASSETLGIGNQPQHF | TGTGCCAGCAGTGAAACGTTAGGGATTGGCAATCAGCCCCAGCATTTT
TRBJ1-2 | TRBV3-1 | TRBD1 | few | CASRNRDSVTLANYGYTF | TGTGCCAGCAGAAATCGGGACAGTGTAACCCTTGCGAACTATGGCTACACCTTC